The next 27 T cell receptor beta chains were all read from a single sample in a study of cytomegalovirus exposure and HLA in healthy donors. The PCR ran on 60 Vbeta and 13 Jbeta primers. The protocol was immunoSEQ multiplex PCR, while the TCRdb copy is restricted to in-frame clones and leaves out a portion. Of 200,000 or so clones listed, approximately 88% are singletons. Sequencing was carried out using PBMCs. The receptors derive from a boy between 10 and 17 years old in good health and CMV-seronegative.

In the case of this clone: The identical CDR3 is also encoded by other nucleotide sequences in the sample. J is TRBJ1-1 and V is TRBV9, with D perhaps matching TRBD1 (6 bases). V lost 2 bases, J lost 1 base, and 6 bases lay in between. CDR1 is SGDLS and CDR2 is YYNGEE in the germline V gene. This CDR3 comprises 13 residues. The CDR3 coding sequence is TGTGCCAGCAGCGTGGGGGCGAACACTGAAGCTTTCTTT. Translated, it gives CASSVGANTEAFF. The variable domain in full, completed from reference TRBV9 and TRBJ1-1, reads DSGVTQTPKHLITATGQRVTLRCSPRSGDLSVYWYQQSLDQGLQFLIQYYNGEERAKGNILERFSAQQFPDLHSELNLSSLELGDSALYFCASSVGANTEAFFGQGTRLTVV.

The V and J genes are TRBV19 and TRBJ2-7, with TRBD2 as a possible D gene (6 bases). CDR3 size: 13 residues. Germline CDR1 reads LNHDA; CDR2 reads SQIVND (reference sequence). Trimming cost V 0 bases and J 6 bases, with 9 bases left between them. For the CDR3, the DNA is TGTGCCAGTAGTATAGAAAGGGGAGGCGAGCAGTACTTC. Translated: CASSIERGGEQYF. The whole variable domain, filled in from reference TRBV19 and TRBJ2-7, reads DGGITQSPKYLFRKEGQNVTLSCEQNLNHDAMYWYRQDPGQGLRLIYYSQIVNDFQKGDIAEGYSVSREKKESFPLTVTSAQKNPTAFYLCASSIERGGEQYFGPGTRLTVT.

The V call is TRBV6-1, the J call TRBJ1-2; 7 positions agree with TRBD1. V gave up 2 bases and J gave up 8 bases; unmatched junction bases: 8. This CDR3 contains 14 residues. CDR1 is MNHNS, CDR2 SASEGT, per germline. The CDR3 region is CASSEMRQGQGYTF. DNA for the CDR3: TGTGCCAGCAGTGAAATGCGACAGGGTCAAGGCTACACCTTC.

For the CDR3, the DNA is TGTGCCAGCAGTGAAGCCCAGGGTGGCTATGGCTACACCTTC. It translates to CASSEAQGGYGYTF. The chain couples TRBV6-1 to TRBJ1-2; D might be TRBD1 (5 bases). V was cut by 0 bases and J by 4 bases, with 9 bases left in between. CDR1 and CDR2 from the germline V gene are MNHNS and SASEGT. The length of the CDR3 is 14 residues.

The chain links TRBV27 to TRBJ1-2; 8 bases are a match to TRBD1. This CDR3 is built from 19 residues. J lost 8 bases, V lost 5 bases, and 25 bases had no gene match. Germline-derived CDR1 and CDR2 are MNHEY and SMNVEV (reference sequence). CDR3 protein: CASSPLTTGGTGFSSGYTF. The CDR3 bases are TGTGCCAGCAGTCCCCTCACAACCGGCGGGACAGGTTTCTCCTCCGGCTACACCTTC.

The chain couples TRBV9 to TRBJ2-1; 9 positions match TRBD2. In germline, CDR1 is SGDLS, CDR2 YYNGEE. The CDR3 length is 16 residues. The junction had 9 bases not matched to a gene; V was cut back by 0 bases and J by 8 bases. CDR3 in amino acids: CASSVGPSGVVHEQFF. DNA of the CDR3: TGTGCCAGCAGCGTAGGTCCTAGCGGGGTGGTCCATGAGCAGTTCTTC.

The chain has TRBV29-1 and TRBJ1-2, with 9 bases that match TRBD1. With V trimmed by 6 bases and J by 4 bases, 12 bases remained unmatched. The CDR3 length is 15 residues. CDR1 is SQVTM, CDR2 ANQGSEA, per germline. The CDR3 sequence is CSVAAVGQGGYGYTF. CDR3 sequence (DNA): TGCAGCGTCGCTGCCGTGGGACAGGGCGGCTATGGCTACACCTTC.

The genes are TRBV11-2 and TRBJ2-7; TRBD1 matches at 10 bases. The CDR3 contains 15 residues. In germline, CDR1 is SGHAT, CDR2 FQNNGV. Losses at the gene ends were 3 bases for V and 5 bases for J; bases not matched to a gene: 7. This CDR3 is CASSLQRDRGDEQYF. The CDR3, as DNA: TGTGCCAGCAGCTTGCAACGGGACAGGGGTGACGAGCAGTACTTC.

CDR3 DNA sequence: TGTGCCAGCAGCTTAGGTACGGGAACTTACAATGAGCAGTTCTTC. This sequence encodes CASSLGTGTYNEQFF. The chain combines TRBV7-3 with TRBJ2-1; perhaps TRBD2 as D (5 bases). The CDR3 loop spans 15 amino acids. V was trimmed by 2 bases and J by 4 bases, leaving 12 bases between them. Germline CDR1 and CDR2: SGHTA and FQGTGA.

This clone was recorded once. The chain combines TRBV9 with TRBJ2-4; D gene unclear. The germline V gene has CDR1 SGDLS and CDR2 YYNGEE. This CDR3 is built from 14 residues. Between the trimmed V and J ends, which lost 0 bases and 6 bases, there was a span of 10 bases. The DNA of the CDR3 is TGTGCCAGCAGCGTAGAGCAGGTTGCAAACATTCAGTACTTC. As protein: CASSVEQVANIQYF.

The count of this clone is one. The rearrangement links TRBV10-3 to TRBJ2-5; D may be TRBD1 (6 bases). CDR1 is ENHRY and CDR2 is SYGVKD in the germline V gene. The V end lost 4 bases, the J end lost 3 bases, and 12 bases lay between the germline ends. The CDR3 is 14 amino acids. The CDR3 bases are TGTGCCATCAGTGTGTTGGACAGTGAAGAGACCCAGTACTTC. Translation: CAISVLDSEETQYF.

This sequence joins TRBV4-3 and TRBJ2-7, with a possible D match to TRBD1 (5 bases). The CDR3 loop spans 14 amino acids. Deletions cut 4 bases from V and 0 bases from J, with 10 bases between. Looked up from germline, CDR1 is LGHNA and CDR2 is YSLEER. The CDR3 loop reads CASSRGHASYEQYF. Written as DNA, the CDR3 is TGCGCCAGCAGCCGCGGACATGCCTCCTACGAGCAGTACTTC.

This rearrangement joins TRBV5-1 to TRBJ2-7, with 11 bases that match TRBD1. The germline gives CDR1 SGHRS, CDR2 YFSETQ. The length of the CDR3 is 15 residues. After removal of 4 bases from V and 2 bases from J, the junction contained 5 bases not matched to a gene. In DNA form, the CDR3 reads TGCGCCAGCAGCCCACCGGGACAGGGGGCCTACGAGCAGTACTTC. It codes for CASSPPGQGAYEQYF.

V is TRBV4-3 and J is TRBJ1-1; maybe TRBD1 (5 bases). With 0 bases removed from V and 7 bases from J, the gap between germline ends came to 15 bases. CDR3 size: 15 residues. Germline-derived CDR1 and CDR2 are LGHNA and YSLEER. The CDR3 here is CASSQDPGGRGEAFF. The CDR3 DNA reads TGCGCCAGCAGCCAAGACCCCGGGGGGAGAGGTGAAGCTTTCTTT.

This chain connects TRBV29-1 to TRBJ1-1; maybe TRBD1 (5 bases). CDR3 length: 13 amino acids. From germline, CDR1 is SQVTM and CDR2 ANQGSEA. V was clipped by 4 bases and J by 4 bases, with 13 bases between them. The chain's CDR3 is CSVVSGRATEAFF. The CDR3 region has the DNA TGCAGCGTTGTATCGGGCAGGGCCACTGAAGCTTTCTTT.

The chain uses TRBV29-1 and TRBJ2-6; possible D gene TRBD1, 6 bases. V was pared by 4 bases and J by 0 bases, with 13 bases between. Germline V gene lookup returns CDR1 SQVTM and CDR2 ANQGSEA. The CDR3 runs to 16 residues. CDR3 DNA sequence: TGCAGCGTTGTGCCAGGGGCCGGCTCTGGGGCCAACGTCCTGACTTTC. It yields the protein CSVVPGAGSGANVLTF.

This clone was detected only a few times. V and J are TRBV6-1 and TRBJ2-3; TRBD1 aligns across 8 bases. V shed 2 bases, J shed 4 bases, and the junction held 5 bases outside the gene matches. The CDR3 is made up of 15 amino acids. Germline-derived CDR1 and CDR2 are MNHNS and SASEGT. CDR3 in amino acids: CASSELTGGSDTQYF. CDR3 bases: TGTGCCAGCAGTGAATTAACAGGGGGATCAGATACGCAGTATTTT.

The J gene is TRBJ1-6, the V gene TRBV7-2; TRBD1 is a possible D gene (6 bases). V was cut by 1 base and J by 10 bases, with 14 bases left in between. This CDR3 has 15 residues. Looked up from germline, CDR1 is SGHTA and CDR2 is FQGNSA. Written as DNA, the CDR3 is TGTGCCAGCAGCTTAGTAACAGGGTCAGGGTCACCCCTCCACTTT. It specifies CASSLVTGSGSPLHF.

The chain combines TRBV6-6 with TRBJ1-1, with TRBD1 as a possible D gene (5 bases). Deletions cut 0 bases from V and 5 bases from J, with 10 bases between. Germline CDR1 reads MNHNY; CDR2 reads SVGAGI (reference sequence). The CDR3 is made up of 14 amino acids. CDR3 sequence (DNA): TGTGCCAGCAGTTACTCAGGGGAGGGGACTGAAGCTTTCTTT. Protein: CASSYSGEGTEAFF.

CDR3 in amino acids: CASSQGSSSKETQYF. CDR3 bases: TGTGCCAGCAGCCAGGGCAGCTCGTCGAAAGAGACCCAGTACTTC. The chain has TRBV5-8 and TRBJ2-5; perhaps TRBD1 as D (5 bases). The CDR3 is 15 residues long. Trimming shortened V by 4 bases and J by 3 bases, and 16 bases separated the two germline ends. CDR1 and CDR2 (germline): SGHTS, YDEGEE.

The genes are TRBV6-1 and TRBJ2-7, with TRBD2 matching over 11 bases. This CDR3 spans 16 amino acids. J gave up 2 bases and V 3 bases, and 6 bases lay outside the gene matches. The V gene's germline CDR1 is MNHNS and CDR2 SASEGT. The CDR3 sequence is CASSEWGLAAPYEQYF. CDR3 DNA sequence: TGTGCCAGCAGTGAGTGGGGACTAGCGGCTCCCTACGAGCAGTACTTC.

This clone has only a few counts. The chain combines TRBV2 with TRBJ2-7; TRBD1 aligns across 11 bases. The junction had 14 bases not matched to a gene; V was cut back by 5 bases and J by 2 bases. Germline loops: CDR1 SNHLY, CDR2 FYNNEI. The CDR3 consists of 18 residues. The DNA of the CDR3 is TGTGCCAGCAGTAGCAGGACAGGGGGCGGCCGTTCACCCTACGAGCAGTACTTC. It specifies CASSSRTGGGRSPYEQYF.

The chain employs TRBV29-1 and TRBJ1-2; D may be TRBD1 (6 bases). The germline V gene has CDR1 SQVTM and CDR2 ANQGSEA. Trimming took off 5 bases at V and 9 bases at J, with 19 bases between the two ends. This CDR3 is 13 amino acids long. The CDR3 coding sequence is TGCAGCGTTCCACGAGAGGGGGAGTGGAGCTACACCTTC. Translated, it gives CSVPREGEWSYTF.

This chain links TRBV7-2 with TRBJ1-1; possibly TRBD1 for D (5 bases). The CDR3 extends over 13 amino acids. With 4 bases removed from V and 1 base from J, the gap between germline ends came to 7 bases. Germline V gene sequence: CDR1 SGHTA, CDR2 FQGNSA. The CDR3 coding sequence is TGTGCCAGCAGCTATACAGGGAACACTGAAGCTTTCTTT. Translating gives CASSYTGNTEAFF.

The rearrangement links TRBV28 to TRBJ1-4, with D perhaps matching TRBD1 (5 bases). The CDR3 covers 15 residues. Germline V gene lookup returns CDR1 MDHEN and CDR2 SYDVKM. Trimming cost V 4 bases and J 6 bases, with 15 bases left between them. The DNA of the CDR3 is TGTGCCAGCAGTTCCGGCGGGGCGGAGTATGAAAAACTGTTTTTT. As protein: CASSSGGAEYEKLFF.

J is TRBJ2-5 and V is TRBV6-5, with 8 bases matching TRBD1. The DNA matches TRBJ2-7 better at its end, which makes the J call doubtful. The CDR3 runs to 15 residues. Germline lookup yields CDR1 MNHEY and CDR2 SVGAGI. DNA of the CDR3: TGTGCCAGCAGCCCCGGACAGGGAAGCTCCTACGAGCAGTACTTC. This encodes CASSPGQGSSYEQYF.

The V and J genes are TRBV7-2 and TRBJ2-7, with 11 bases lining up with TRBD1. J was trimmed by 6 bases and V by 4 bases; bases with no gene match: 5. Looked up from germline, CDR1 is SGHTA and CDR2 is FQGNSA. CDR3 length: 14 residues. Here the CDR3 DNA reads TGTGCCAGCAGCTCTCTCGGGACAGGGGGCGAGCAGTACTTC. Its translation: CASSSLGTGGEQYF.